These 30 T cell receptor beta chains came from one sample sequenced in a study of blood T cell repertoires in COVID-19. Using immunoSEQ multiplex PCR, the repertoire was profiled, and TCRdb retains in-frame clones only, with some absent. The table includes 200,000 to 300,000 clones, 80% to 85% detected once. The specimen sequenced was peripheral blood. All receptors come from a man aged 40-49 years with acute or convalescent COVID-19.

The CDR3 DNA sequence: TGTGCCAGCAGTGGCAGGGAATACTACAATGAGCAGTTCTTC. Protein sequence: CASSGREYYNEQFF. The chain links TRBV27 to TRBJ2-1; tentatively, D is TRBD1 (5 bases). Germline loops: CDR1 MNHEY, CDR2 SMNVEV (reference sequence). CDR3 length: 14 amino acids. V shed 5 bases and J shed 3 bases, with 11 bases lying between them.

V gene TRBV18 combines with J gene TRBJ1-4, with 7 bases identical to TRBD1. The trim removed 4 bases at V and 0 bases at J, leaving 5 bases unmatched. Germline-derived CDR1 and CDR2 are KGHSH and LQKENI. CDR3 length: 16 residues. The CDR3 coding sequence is TGTGCCAGCTCACTCGGGACAGCCTCAACTAATGAAAAACTGTTTTTT. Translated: CASSLGTASTNEKLFF.

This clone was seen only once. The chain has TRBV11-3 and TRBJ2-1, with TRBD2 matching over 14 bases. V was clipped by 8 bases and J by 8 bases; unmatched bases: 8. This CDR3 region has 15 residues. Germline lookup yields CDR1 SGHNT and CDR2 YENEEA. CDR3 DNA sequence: TGTGCCAGCCGCTCCGGGACTAGCGGGAGCCATGAGCAGTTCTTC. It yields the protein CASRSGTSGSHEQFF.

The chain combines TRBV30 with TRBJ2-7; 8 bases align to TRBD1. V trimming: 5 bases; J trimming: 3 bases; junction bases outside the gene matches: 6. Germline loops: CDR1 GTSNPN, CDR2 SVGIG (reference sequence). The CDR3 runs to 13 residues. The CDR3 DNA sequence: TGTGCCTGGGGCCGGGACAGGCTCTACGAGCAGTACTTC. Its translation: CAWGRDRLYEQYF.

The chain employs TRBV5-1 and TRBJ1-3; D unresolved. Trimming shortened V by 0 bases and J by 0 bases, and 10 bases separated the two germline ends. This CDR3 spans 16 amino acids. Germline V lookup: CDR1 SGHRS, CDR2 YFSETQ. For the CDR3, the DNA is TGCGCCAGCAGCTTGGAGGGAGGCAGCTCTGGAAACACCATATATTTT. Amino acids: CASSLEGGSSGNTIYF. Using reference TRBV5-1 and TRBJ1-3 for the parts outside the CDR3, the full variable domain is KAGVTQTPRYLIKTRGQQVTLSCSPISGHRSVSWYQQTPGQGLQFLFEYFSETQRNKGNFPGRFSGRQFSNSRSEMNVSTLELGDSALYLCASSLEGGSSGNTIYFGEGSWLTVV.

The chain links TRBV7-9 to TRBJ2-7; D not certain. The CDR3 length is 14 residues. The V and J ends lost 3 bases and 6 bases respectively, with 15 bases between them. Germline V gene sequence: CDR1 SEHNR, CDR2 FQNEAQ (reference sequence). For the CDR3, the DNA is TGTGCCAGCAGCTTGATGGCTAGTTCGTCCGAGCAGTACTTC. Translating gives CASSLMASSSEQYF.

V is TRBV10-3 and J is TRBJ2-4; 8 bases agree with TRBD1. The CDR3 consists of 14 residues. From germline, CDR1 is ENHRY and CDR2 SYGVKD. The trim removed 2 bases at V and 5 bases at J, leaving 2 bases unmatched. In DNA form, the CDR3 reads TGTGCCATCAGTGAGCCGGGACAGGAAAACATTCAGTACTTC. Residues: CAISEPGQENIQYF.

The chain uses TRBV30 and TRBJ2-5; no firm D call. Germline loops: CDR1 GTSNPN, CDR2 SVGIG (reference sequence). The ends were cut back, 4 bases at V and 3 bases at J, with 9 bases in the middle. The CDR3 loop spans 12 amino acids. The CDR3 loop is CAWNPVKETQYF. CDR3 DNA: TGTGCCTGGAACCCGGTTAAAGAGACCCAGTACTTC. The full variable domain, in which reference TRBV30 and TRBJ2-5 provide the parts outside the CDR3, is SQTIHQWPATLVQPVGSPLSLECTVEGTSNPNLYWYRQAAGRGLQLLFYSVGIGQISSEVPQNLSASRPQDRQFILSSKKLLLSDSGFYLCAWNPVKETQYFGPGTRLLVL.

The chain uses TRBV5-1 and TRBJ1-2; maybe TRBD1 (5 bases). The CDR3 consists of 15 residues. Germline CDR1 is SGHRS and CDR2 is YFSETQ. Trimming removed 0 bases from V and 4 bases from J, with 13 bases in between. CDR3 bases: TGCGCCAGCAGCTTGGTCCAGGGTAGGGGCTATGGCTACACCTTC. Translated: CASSLVQGRGYGYTF.

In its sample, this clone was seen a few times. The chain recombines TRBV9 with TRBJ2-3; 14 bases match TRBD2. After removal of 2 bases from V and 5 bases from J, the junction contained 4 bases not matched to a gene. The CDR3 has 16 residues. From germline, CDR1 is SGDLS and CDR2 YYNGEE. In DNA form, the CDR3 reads TGTGCCAGCAGCGTGACTAGCGGGAGGGCCATAGATACGCAGTATTTT. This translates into CASSVTSGRAIDTQYF.

The CDR3 sequence: CASSLDSTYLAGVPHTQYF. The CDR3 nucleotides are TGTGCCAGCAGCTTAGACTCCACCTACCTAGCGGGAGTTCCCCATACGCAGTATTTT. J is TRBJ2-3 and V is TRBV11-3; 10 bases agree with TRBD2. V gave up 0 bases and J gave up 7 bases; unmatched junction bases: 16. CDR1 SGHNT and CDR2 YENEEA come from the germline V gene. The CDR3 runs 19 residues.

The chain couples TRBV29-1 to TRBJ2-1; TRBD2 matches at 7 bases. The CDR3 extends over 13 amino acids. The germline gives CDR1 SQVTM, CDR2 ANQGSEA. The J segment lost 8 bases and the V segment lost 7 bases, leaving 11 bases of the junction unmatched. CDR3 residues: CSGGVLAADEQFF. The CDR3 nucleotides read TGCAGCGGGGGGGTTCTAGCGGCAGATGAGCAGTTCTTC.

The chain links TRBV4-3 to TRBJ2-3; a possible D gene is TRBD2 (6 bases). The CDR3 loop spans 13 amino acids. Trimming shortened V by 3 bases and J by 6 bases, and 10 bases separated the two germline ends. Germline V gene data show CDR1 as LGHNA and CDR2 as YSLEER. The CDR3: CASSQTEGDTQYF. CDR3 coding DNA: TGCGCCAGCAGCCAGACGGAGGGGGATACGCAGTATTTT.

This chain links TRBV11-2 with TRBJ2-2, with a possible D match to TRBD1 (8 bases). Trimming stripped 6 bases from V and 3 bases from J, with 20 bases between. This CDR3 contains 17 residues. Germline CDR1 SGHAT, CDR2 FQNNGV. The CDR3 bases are TGTGCCAGCAGTCCTAGAACAGGGGGGGATTACACCGGGGAGCTGTTTTTT. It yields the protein CASSPRTGGDYTGELFF.

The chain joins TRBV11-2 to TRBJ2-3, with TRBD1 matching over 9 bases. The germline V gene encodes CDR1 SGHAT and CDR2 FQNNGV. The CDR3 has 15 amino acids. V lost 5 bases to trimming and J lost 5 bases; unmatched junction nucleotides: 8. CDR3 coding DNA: TGTGCCAGCAGCATCGACAGGGGGGATGTAGATACGCAGTATTTT. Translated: CASSIDRGDVDTQYF.

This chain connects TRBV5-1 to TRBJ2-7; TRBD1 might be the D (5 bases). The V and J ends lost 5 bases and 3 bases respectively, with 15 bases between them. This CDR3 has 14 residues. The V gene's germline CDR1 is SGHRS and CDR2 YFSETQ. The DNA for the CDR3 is TGCGCCAGCAGAAACCCGTCCAGGGACTACGAGCAGTACTTC. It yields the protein CASRNPSRDYEQYF.

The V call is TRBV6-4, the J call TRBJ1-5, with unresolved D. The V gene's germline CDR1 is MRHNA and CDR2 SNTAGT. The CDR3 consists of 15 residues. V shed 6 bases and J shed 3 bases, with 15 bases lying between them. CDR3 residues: CASRARHTSNQPQHF. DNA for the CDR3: TGTGCCAGCAGGGCAAGACACACGTCCAATCAGCCCCAGCATTTT.

The DNA for the CDR3 is TGTGCCAGCAGTGCCAGCGGACAGGGCGGAGGTGAGCAGTTCTTC. Translating gives CASSASGQGGGEQFF. The rearrangement joins TRBV7-2 to TRBJ2-1, with TRBD1 matching 8 bases. J lost 9 bases, V lost 6 bases, and 13 bases had no gene match. CDR1 and CDR2 from the germline V gene are SGHTA and FQGNSA. The CDR3 loop spans 15 amino acids.

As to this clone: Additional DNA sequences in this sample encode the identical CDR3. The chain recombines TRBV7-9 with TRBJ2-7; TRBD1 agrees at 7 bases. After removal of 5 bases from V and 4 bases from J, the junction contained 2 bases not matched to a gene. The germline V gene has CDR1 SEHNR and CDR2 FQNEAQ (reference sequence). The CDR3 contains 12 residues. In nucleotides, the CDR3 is TGTGCCAGCAGCCAGACAGGGTACGAGCAGTACTTC. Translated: CASSQTGYEQYF.

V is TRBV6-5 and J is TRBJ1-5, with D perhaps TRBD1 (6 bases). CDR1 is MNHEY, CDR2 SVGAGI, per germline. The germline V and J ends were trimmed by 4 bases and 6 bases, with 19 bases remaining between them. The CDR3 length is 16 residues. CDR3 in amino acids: CASSSAGRGAGQPQHF. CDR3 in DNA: TGTGCCAGCAGTTCCGCCGGGAGGGGGGCCGGTCAGCCCCAGCATTTT.

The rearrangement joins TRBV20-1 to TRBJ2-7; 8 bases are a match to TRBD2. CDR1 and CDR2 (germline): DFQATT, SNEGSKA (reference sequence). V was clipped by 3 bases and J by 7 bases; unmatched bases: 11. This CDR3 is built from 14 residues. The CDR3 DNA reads TGCAGTGCTAGTGGGCGGGAGGTCTTACGGGAGCAGTACTTC. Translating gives CSASGREVLREQYF.

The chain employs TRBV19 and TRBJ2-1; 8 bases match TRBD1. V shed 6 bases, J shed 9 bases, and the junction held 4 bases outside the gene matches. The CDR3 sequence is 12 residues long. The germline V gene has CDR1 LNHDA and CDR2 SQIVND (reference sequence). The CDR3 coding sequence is TGTGCCAGTAGCACGCAGGGGGCTGAGCAGTTCTTC. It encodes CASSTQGAEQFF.

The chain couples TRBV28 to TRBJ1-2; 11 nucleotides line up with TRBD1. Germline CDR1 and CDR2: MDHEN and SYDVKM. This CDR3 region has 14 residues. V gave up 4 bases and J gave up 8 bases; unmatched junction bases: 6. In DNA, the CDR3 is TGTGCCAGCAGTTACGGACAGGGGGCGAGGGGCTACACCTTC. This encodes CASSYGQGARGYTF.

CDR3: CASSPPLALGRGTEAFF. The CDR3 DNA reads TGTGCCAGCTCACCACCGTTAGCTTTGGGGAGGGGCACTGAAGCTTTCTTT. The genes are TRBV18 and TRBJ1-1; D perhaps matches TRBD1 (5 bases). The germline CDR1 and CDR2 sequences are KGHSH and LQKENI. The CDR3 spans 17 residues. V was shortened by 0 bases and J by 4 bases, with 18 bases between the two germline ends. Supplemented by reference TRBV18 and TRBJ1-1, the full variable domain reads NAGVMQNPRHLVRRRGQEARLRCSPMKGHSHVYWYRQLPEEGLKFMVYLQKENIIDESGMPKERFSAEFPKEGPSILRIQQVVRGDSAAYFCASSPPLALGRGTEAFFGQGTRLTVV.

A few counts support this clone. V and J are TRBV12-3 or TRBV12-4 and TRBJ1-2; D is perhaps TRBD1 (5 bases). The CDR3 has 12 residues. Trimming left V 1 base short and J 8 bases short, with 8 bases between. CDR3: CASSLDYRGYTF. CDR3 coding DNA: TGTGCCAGCAGTTTAGATTACAGGGGCTACACCTTC.

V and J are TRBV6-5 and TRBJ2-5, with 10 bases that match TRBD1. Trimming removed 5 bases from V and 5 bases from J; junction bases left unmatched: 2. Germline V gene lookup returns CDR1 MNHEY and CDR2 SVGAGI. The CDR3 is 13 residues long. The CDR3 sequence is CASSRQGAETQYF. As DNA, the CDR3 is TGTGCCAGCAGTCGACAGGGGGCGGAGACCCAGTACTTC.

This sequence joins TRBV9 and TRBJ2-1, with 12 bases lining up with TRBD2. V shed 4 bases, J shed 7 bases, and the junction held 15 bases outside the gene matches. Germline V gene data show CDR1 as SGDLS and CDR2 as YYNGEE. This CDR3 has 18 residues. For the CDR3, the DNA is TGTGCCAGCAGCCCCCTCGCTAGCGGGAGGGCCATCGGAAATGAGCAGTTCTTC. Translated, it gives CASSPLASGRAIGNEQFF.

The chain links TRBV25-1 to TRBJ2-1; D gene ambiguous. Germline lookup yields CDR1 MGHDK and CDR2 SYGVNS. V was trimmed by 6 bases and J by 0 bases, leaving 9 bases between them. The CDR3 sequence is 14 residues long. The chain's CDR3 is CASSARSSYNEQFF. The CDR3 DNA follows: TGTGCCAGCAGCGCTAGGAGCTCCTACAATGAGCAGTTCTTC.

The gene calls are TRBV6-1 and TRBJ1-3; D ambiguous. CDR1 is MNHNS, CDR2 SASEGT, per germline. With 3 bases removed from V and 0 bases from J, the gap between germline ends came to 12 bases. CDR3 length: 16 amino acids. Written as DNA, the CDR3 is TGTGCCAGCAGTGAGGGTACAGCGGTCTCTGGAAACACCATATATTTT. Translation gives CASSEGTAVSGNTIYF.

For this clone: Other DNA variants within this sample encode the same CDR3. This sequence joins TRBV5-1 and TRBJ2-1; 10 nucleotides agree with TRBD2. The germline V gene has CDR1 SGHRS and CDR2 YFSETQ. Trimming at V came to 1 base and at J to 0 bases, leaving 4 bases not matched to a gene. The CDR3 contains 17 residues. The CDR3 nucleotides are TGCGCCAGCAGCTTGTTGGCTAGCGGGAGCTCCTACAATGAGCAGTTCTTC. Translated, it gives CASSLLASGSSYNEQFF. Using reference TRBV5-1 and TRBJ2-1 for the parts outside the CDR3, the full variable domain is KAGVTQTPRYLIKTRGQQVTLSCSPISGHRSVSWYQQTPGQGLQFLFEYFSETQRNKGNFPGRFSGRQFSNSRSEMNVSTLELGDSALYLCASSLLASGSSYNEQFFGPGTRLTVL.